This T cell receptor (beta chain) came from a study of T cell responses to AZD1222 COVID-19 vaccine. This CDR3 is 14 amino acids long. V shed 0 bases and J shed 3 bases, with 4 bases lying between them. The V gene's germline CDR1 is SGHRS and CDR2 YFSETQ. Here immunoSEQ multiplex PCR was the method, and the copy in TCRdb shows in-frame clones only, minus some. The sample has under 140,000 clones, about 88% seen once. This TCR came from an adult in good health. The sample was peripheral blood, taken on day 0 of AZD1222 vaccination. The genes are TRBV5-1 and TRBJ1-6; D is unclear. The DNA for the CDR3 is TGCGCCAGCAGCTTGGGAAACTATAATTCACCCCTCCACTTT. Translation gives CASSLGNYNSPLHF.